This T cell receptor (beta chain) was found in a study of shared clonotypes between healthy human individuals. Using immunoSEQ multiplex PCR, the repertoire was profiled, and TCRdb retains in-frame clones only, with some absent. The sample holds around 2,000,000 clones, roughly 94% seen once. A word on this clone: Its antigen remains unidentified.

Germline assignment: CDR1 MNHNS and CDR2 SASEGT. The V end lost 4 bases, the J end lost 7 bases, and 11 bases lay between the germline ends. The CDR3 contains 12 residues. Overall study results and limits: Researchers sampled only blood; tissue repertoires likely differ.

The V gene is TRBV6-1, the J gene TRBJ2-7; tentatively, D is TRBD2 (6 bases). This TCR derives from a man between 18 and 35 years old in good health. Sequencing was done on a sample of naive CD4+ T cells sorted from blood. The subset is: CD45RA+ positively selected. Here the CDR3 reads CASSAQGLEQYF. DNA for the CDR3: TGTGCCAGCAGTGCTCAGGGACTGGAGCAGTACTTC.